Following are 14 T cell receptor beta chains from one sample sequenced in a study of blood T cell repertoires in COVID-19. The repertoire was sequenced with immunoSEQ multiplex PCR; TCRdb's copy has only in-frame clones and lacks some. This table holds 300,000 to 400,000 clones, around nine tenths found once. The sequencing input was peripheral blood. The source is a woman between 45 and 60 years old with active or convalescent COVID-19.

V usage is TRBV5-1 and J usage is TRBJ1-1, with 9 bases lining up with TRBD1. Germline CDR1 SGHRS, CDR2 YFSETQ. This CDR3 is 15 amino acids long. V shed 3 bases and J 1 base; nucleotides not matched to a gene: 4. The CDR3 loop is CASSSGTGSNTEAFF. The DNA of the CDR3 is TGCGCCAGCAGCTCAGGGACAGGGTCGAACACTGAAGCTTTCTTT.

The gene calls are TRBV7-9 and TRBJ2-5, with D uncertain. The germline gives CDR1 SEHNR, CDR2 FQNEAQ (reference sequence). The CDR3 is 14 residues long. Trimming left V 0 bases short and J 0 bases short, with 5 bases between. The chain's CDR3 is CASSLADNQETQYF. DNA for the CDR3: TGTGCCAGCAGCTTAGCCGACAACCAAGAGACCCAGTACTTC.

To note about this clone: Other DNA sequences within the sample encode an identical CDR3. The chain recombines TRBV29-1 with TRBJ1-1; 7 bases are shared with TRBD1. With V trimmed by 7 bases and J by 1 base, 3 bases remained unmatched. Germline V gene data show CDR1 as SQVTM and CDR2 as ANQGSEA. The CDR3 is 12 residues long. This chain's CDR3 is CSGNRGNTEAFF. CDR3 DNA sequence: TGCAGCGGAAACAGGGGGAACACTGAAGCTTTCTTT.

J is TRBJ2-3 and V is TRBV5-6; 7 nucleotides match TRBD2. CDR1 and CDR2 from the germline V gene are SGHDT and YYEEEE. CDR3 length: 15 amino acids. The V gene end was trimmed by 3 bases and the J gene end by 0 bases; junction bases not matched to a gene: 4. CDR3 region: CASSWTGGSTDTQYF. The CDR3 DNA reads TGTGCCAGCAGCTGGACGGGGGGAAGCACAGATACGCAGTATTTT.

The chain carries TRBV30 and TRBJ2-7; D gene ambiguous. Trimming removed 1 base at V and 7 bases at J, with 11 bases between. CDR1 is GTSNPN, CDR2 SVGIG, per germline (reference sequence). The CDR3 contains 12 residues. DNA of the CDR3: TGTGCCTGGAGTGCCGGAGTCCTTGAGCAGTACTTC. This sequence encodes CAWSAGVLEQYF.

J is TRBJ2-3 and V is TRBV27; 8 nucleotides align to TRBD2. The CDR3 extends over 16 amino acids. Germline V gene sequence: CDR1 MNHEY, CDR2 SMNVEV (reference sequence). The V gene end was trimmed by 6 bases and the J gene end by 0 bases; junction bases not matched to a gene: 8. This CDR3 reads CASRGLSGTSTDTQYF. The CDR3 region has the DNA TGTGCCAGCAGGGGACTTAGCGGGACTAGCACAGATACGCAGTATTTT.

The V call is TRBV2, the J call TRBJ2-3, with 7 nucleotides matching TRBD2. After removal of 5 bases from V and 0 bases from J, the junction contained 8 bases not matched to a gene. CDR1 is SNHLY and CDR2 is FYNNEI in the germline V gene. This CDR3 has 16 amino acids. CDR3 in amino acids: CASSYLAGRSTDTQYF. In DNA, the CDR3 is TGTGCCAGCAGTTACTTAGCGGGCCGGAGCACAGATACGCAGTATTTT.

This chain connects TRBV30 to TRBJ1-5; no firm D call. The CDR3 extends over 13 amino acids. Trimming removed 2 bases at V and 3 bases at J, with 8 bases between. CDR1 and CDR2 (germline): GTSNPN, SVGIG (reference sequence). CDR3 residues: CAWSSGSNQPQHF. CDR3 coding DNA: TGTGCCTGGAGTTCGGGGTCCAATCAGCCCCAGCATTTT.

This clone has just one count. The chain has TRBV27 and TRBJ2-1; a possible D gene is TRBD1 (5 bases). Germline assignment: CDR1 MNHEY and CDR2 SMNVEV (reference sequence). The germline V and J ends were trimmed by 6 bases and 4 bases, with 13 bases remaining between them. The CDR3 contains 14 residues. CDR3 loop: CASSARQPYNEQFF. The CDR3 region has the DNA TGTGCCAGCAGCGCGCGACAGCCTTACAATGAGCAGTTCTTC.

The rearrangement joins TRBV6-5 to TRBJ2-7, with TRBD1 identical over 8 bases. This CDR3 has 12 residues. CDR1 is MNHEY, CDR2 SVGAGI, per germline. V gave up 6 bases and J gave up 7 bases; unmatched junction bases: 5. The CDR3 sequence is CASRTGVGEQYF. DNA of the CDR3: TGTGCCAGCAGGACAGGGGTTGGGGAGCAGTACTTC.

This chain joins TRBV2 and TRBJ2-1, with a weak D call TRBD2 (6 bases). Trimming cost V 11 bases and J 8 bases, with 10 bases left between them. Germline V gene lookup returns CDR1 SNHLY and CDR2 FYNNEI. The CDR3 runs to 10 residues. The CDR3, as DNA: TGTGCCGGGGGGACGGATGAGCAGTTCTTC. Translated: CAGGTDEQFF.

This clone was recorded a few times. The gene calls are TRBV19 and TRBJ2-7; D remains unclear. The CDR3 totals 14 residues. V lost 3 bases and J 2 bases, leaving 11 bases between the germline ends. The germline V gene has CDR1 LNHDA and CDR2 SQIVND (reference sequence). CDR3 DNA sequence: TGTGCCAGTAGTATTACAAGAACCGCCTACGAGCAGTACTTC. Translation: CASSITRTAYEQYF.

This CDR3 is CASSSAAGAGTDTQYF. The CDR3 DNA reads as TGTGCCAGCAGTTCGGCCGCGGGAGCTGGCACAGATACGCAGTATTTT. V usage is TRBV6-5 and J usage is TRBJ2-3, with 7 bases fitting TRBD2. From germline, CDR1 is MNHEY and CDR2 SVGAGI. The CDR3 spans 16 residues. Germline trimming cut 4 bases from V and 1 base from J; bases unmatched to any gene: 8.

Here the CDR3 reads CASSGDSPGLATEAFF. As DNA, the CDR3 is TGTGCCAGCAGCGGAGACTCCCCCGGTTTAGCCACTGAAGCTTTCTTT. The chain is built from TRBV9 and TRBJ1-1; D is uncertain. Germline V gene lookup returns CDR1 SGDLS and CDR2 YYNGEE. The CDR3 runs 16 residues. Trimming cost V 3 bases and J 4 bases, with 19 bases left between them.